This is a list of T cell receptor beta chains from one sample in a study of blood T cell repertoires in COVID-19. Libraries were prepared by immunoSEQ multiplex PCR; TCRdb keeps only in-frame clonotypes and omits some of them. The sample has about 42,000 clones, around 73% seen once. Sequencing input: peripheral blood. These receptor sequences come from a woman between 65 and 79 years old with acute or convalescent COVID-19. Both conserved end residues are part of each CDR3. The D gene is left open where the match is weak. Some rows mark clone size as missing; the rest say once, few, many or name a class of expanded clone.

>TRBJ2-7|TRBD1|TRBV3-1/TRBV3-2|NA
TGTGCCAGCAGCCAACTCCAGGGGGTGCAGCAGTACTTC
CASSQLQGVQQYF
>TRBJ1-6|TRBD1|TRBV5-5|NA
TGTGCCAGCAGCTCTCGCCGGGACAGAAATTCACCCCTCCACTTT
CASSSRRDRNSPLHF
>TRBJ2-7|NA|TRBV10-1|NA
TGCGCCACCACCGGGGTTTTCGGCGAGCAGTACTTC
CATTGVFGEQYF
>TRBJ1-1|NA|TRBV29-1|NA
TGCAGCGTTGAAGCGTACACTGAAGCTTTCTTT
CSVEAYTEAFF
>TRBJ1-2|NA|TRBV7-8|NA
TGTGCCAGCAGCCGAGCCAGGGATATCTATGGCTACACCTTC
CASSRARDIYGYTF
>TRBJ1-2|NA|TRBV10-3|few
TGTGCCATCAGTGAGGGGAGGGTCGGCTACACCTTC
CAISEGRVGYTF
>TRBJ1-2|NA|TRBV29-1|NA
TGCAGCGTTGAACAGAACTATGGCTACACCTTC
CSVEQNYGYTF
>TRBJ1-1|TRBD1|TRBV5-1|NA
TGCGCCAGCAGCCCCGGGACAGCGAACACTGAAGCTTTCTTT
CASSPGTANTEAFF
>TRBJ1-4|TRBD1|TRBV5-1|NA
TGCGCCAGCAGGCCAACAGGGGACTCGGGTGAAAAACTGTTTTTT
CASRPTGDSGEKLFF
>TRBJ2-1|TRBD2|TRBV5-1|NA
TGCGCCAGCAGCCGACGGACTAGCGGGCCCGACAATGAGCAGTTCTTC
CASSRRTSGPDNEQFF
>TRBJ1-2|TRBD1|TRBV5-6|few
TGTGCCAGCAGCTTGCTTGGCCAGGGGGCGGGTGGCTACACCTTC
CASSLLGQGAGGYTF
>TRBJ1-1|TRBD1|TRBV2|few
TGTGCCAGCAGCCGTGGGACAGAGGGTGAAGCTTTCTTT
CASSRGTEGEAFF
>TRBJ2-2|NA|TRBV4-3|NA
TGCGCCAGCAGCCAAGAATGGGCCACCGGGGAGCTGTTTTTT
CASSQEWATGELFF
>TRBJ1-2|TRBD1|TRBV15|NA
TGTGCCACCAGCAGGACAGGGGGAGGCTATGGCTACACCTTC
CATSRTGGGYGYTF
>TRBJ1-3|NA|TRBV18|NA
TGTGCCAGCTCACGCCGTCAGGACACCATATATTTT
CASSRRQDTIYF
>TRBJ2-2|TRBD2|TRBV6-6|NA
TGTGCCAGCACTAGCGGGAGCTTATTGACTGGGGAGCTGTTTTTT
CASTSGSLLTGELFF
>TRBJ1-1|NA|TRBV7-2|NA
TGTGCCAGCAGCTTACAGGGGCTCATGAACACTGAAGCTTTCTTT
CASSLQGLMNTEAFF
>TRBJ1-1|NA|TRBV11-2|NA
TGTGCCAGCAGCTTAGGGGAGGGCTTGAACACTGAAGCTTTCTTT
CASSLGEGLNTEAFF
>TRBJ2-3|TRBD2|TRBV6-5|NA
TGTGCCAGCAGTTACCAGCAGCGGGGAGGGGATACGCAGTATTTT
CASSYQQRGGDTQYF
>TRBJ1-6|NA|TRBV4-3|NA
TGCGCCAGCAGCCAAGTATCCCCCAGGGGCATTAGTTTATCCCTCCACTTT
CASSQVSPRGISLSLHF
>TRBJ2-7|NA|TRBV18|NA
TGTGCCAGCTCACCGACAGCGAGCTACGAGCAGTACTTC
CASSPTASYEQYF
>TRBJ2-4|TRBD1|TRBV7-9|NA
TGTGCCAGCAGCTTAGATGCAGGGGGCAAAAACATTCAGTACTTC
CASSLDAGGKNIQYF
>TRBJ2-7|TRBD1|TRBV5-1|few
TGCGCCAGCAGCTTGGGAGACAGGGACGAGCAGTACTTC
CASSLGDRDEQYF
>TRBJ1-1|TRBD1|TRBV4-3|NA
TGCGCCAGCAGCCTAGACCGAGACAGGGGCACTGAAGCTTTCTTT
CASSLDRDRGTEAFF
>TRBJ1-1|NA|TRBV21-1|NA
TGTGCCAGCAGCGAAACCTGTCAGGGGGTACTAGTCCCCACTGAAGCTTTCTTT
CASSETCQGVLVPTEAFF
>TRBJ1-2|NA|TRBV10-3|NA
TGTGCCATCAAGGGGGACCCGACAGACTATGGCTACACCTTC
CAIKGDPTDYGYTF
>TRBJ1-6|NA|TRBV7-8|NA
TGTGCCAGCAGCGCCGGGACTGAGTATAATTCACCCCTCCACTTT
CASSAGTEYNSPLHF
>TRBJ2-1|NA|TRBV7-2|NA
TGTGCCAGCAGCTTACCTCATTCTCACATTTACAATGAGCAGTTCTTC
CASSLPHSHIYNEQFF
>TRBJ2-2|TRBD2|TRBV19|NA
TGTGCCAGTAGTATAGCCTCTAGCGGGACGATCACCGGGGAGCTGTTTTTT
CASSIASSGTITGELFF